Presented here are 17 T cell receptor beta chains from one specimen sequenced in a study of T-cell memory formation after mild COVID-19. Each CDR3 protein gets one entry after TCRdb re-called the 5' RACE reads with MiXCR. The repertoire holds 130,000 to 150,000 distinct CDR3 sequences, with about 5.7% as singletons. The sample was PBMCs or a T cell subset sorted from them (not recorded which). These receptors came from an adult woman who had mild COVID-19 (a few samples of this study predate the infection). Cell type and time point are not known.

Ten or more counts support this clonotype. The V gene is TRBV29-1, the J gene TRBJ2-3; 13 positions agree with TRBD2. V was clipped by 4 bases and J by 5 bases; unmatched bases: 6. CDR3 length: 15 residues. CDR1 is SQVTM, CDR2 ANQGSEA, per germline. CDR3: CSVALTSGRLDTQYF. In nucleotides, the CDR3 is TGCAGCGTTGCACTGACTAGCGGGAGGCTAGATACGCAGTATTTT.

The sample holds a few counts of this clonotype. The genes are TRBV5-4 and TRBJ2-2; 7 bases line up with TRBD1. The CDR3 totals 14 residues. V lost 2 bases, J lost 7 bases, and 5 bases stayed unmatched. Per germline, CDR1 SGHNT and CDR2 YYREEE (reference sequence). CDR3 nucleotide sequence: TGTGCCAGCAGCTTAGGGGGCGCAGGCGGGGAGCTGTTTTTT. This sequence encodes CASSLGGAGGELFF.

The chain couples TRBV24-1 to TRBJ2-1; possibly TRBD2 for D (5 bases). V was clipped by 4 bases and J by 8 bases, with 11 bases between them. This CDR3 spans 13 amino acids. CDR1 KGHDR and CDR2 SFDVKD come from the germline V gene. In nucleotides, the CDR3 is TGTGCCACCAGTGACTATACTAGGGATGAGCAGTTCTTC. Translation gives CATSDYTRDEQFF.

This clonotype was seen only a few times. One end of the junction fails to match germline, which may point to a read error. The CDR3 nucleotides read TGTGCCAGCAGCTTAATTAGCGATCAGCCCCAGCATTTT. It translates to CASSLISDQPQHF. V usage is TRBV7-9 and J usage is TRBJ1-5; D gene unclear. There are 13 residues in the CDR3. The germline V gene has CDR1 SEHNR and CDR2 FQNEAQ (reference sequence). Using reference TRBV7-9 and TRBJ1-5 for the parts outside the CDR3, the full variable domain is DTGVSQNPRHKITKRGQNVTFRCDPISEHNRLYWYRQTLGQGPEFLTYFQNEAQLEKSRLLSDRFSAERPKGSFSTLEIQRTEQGDSAMYLCASSLISDQPQHFGDGTRLSIL.

The table lists this clonotype with many counts. The gene calls are TRBV6-1 and TRBJ2-7; a weak D match, TRBD2 (5 bases). V was shortened by 7 bases and J by 0 bases, with 10 bases between the two germline ends. Germline V gene lookup returns CDR1 MNHNS and CDR2 SASEGT. The CDR3 has 13 residues. CDR3 protein: CASTGSYSYEQYF. CDR3 DNA: TGTGCCAGCACGGGGTCTTACTCCTACGAGCAGTACTTC.

This clonotype turned up a few times. The rearrangement uses TRBV29-1 and TRBJ2-7; D is unclear. Germline CDR1 is SQVTM and CDR2 is ANQGSEA. The CDR3 length is 13 residues. Trimming took 5 bases from V and 3 from J, leaving 14 bases between them. CDR3 nucleotides: TGCAGCGTTTTAGGCACGCATGGCTACGAGCAGTACTTC. This codes for CSVLGTHGYEQYF.

This clonotype was seen repeatedly, ten times or more. This chain uses TRBV6-5 with TRBJ2-5; tentative D call: TRBD1 (6 bases). Germline loops: CDR1 MNHEY, CDR2 SVGAGI. This CDR3 comprises 15 residues. V was pared by 0 bases and J by 5 bases, with 13 bases between. The CDR3 is CASSYSGQGTETQYF. DNA for the CDR3: TGTGCCAGCAGTTACTCGGGTCAGGGGACGGAGACCCAGTACTTC.

The chain recombines TRBV5-5 with TRBJ2-1, with TRBD2 matching over 9 bases. Looked up from germline, CDR1 is SGHKS and CDR2 is YYEKEE (reference sequence). The CDR3 is made up of 15 amino acids. V gave up 0 bases and J gave up 9 bases; unmatched junction bases: 7. The CDR3 nucleotides read TGTGCCAGCAGCTTGGTTAGCGGGAGCGAGGGTGAGCAGTTCTTC. Protein: CASSLVSGSEGEQFF. The full variable domain, completed using reference TRBV5-5 and TRBJ2-1, is DAGVTQSPTHLIKTRGQQVTLRCSPISGHKSVSWYQQVLGQGPQFIFQYYEKEERGRGNFPDRFSARQFPNYSSELNVNALLLGDSALYLCASSLVSGSEGEQFFGPGTRLTVL.

The chain is built from TRBV11-2 and TRBJ2-1; D might be TRBD2 (6 bases). This CDR3 spans 13 amino acids. Per the germline V gene, CDR1 is SGHAT and CDR2 is FQNNGV. V was cut by 8 bases and J by 4 bases, with 12 bases left in between. The CDR3 protein is CASYGTLYNEQFF. The CDR3 DNA reads TGTGCCAGCTACGGGACTCTATACAATGAGCAGTTCTTC. The full variable domain, completed using reference TRBV11-2 and TRBJ2-1, is EAGVAQSPRYKIIEKRQSVAFWCNPISGHATLYWYQQILGQGPKLLIQFQNNGVVDDSQLPKDRFSAERLKGVDSTLKIQPAKLEDSAVYLCASYGTLYNEQFFGPGTRLTVL.

This clonotype was observed a handful of times. V usage is TRBV19 and J usage is TRBJ1-1, with D maybe TRBD1 (6 bases). Germline CDR1 and CDR2: LNHDA and SQIVND (reference sequence). This CDR3 is 12 amino acids long. V lost 9 bases to trimming and J lost 3 bases, with 11 bases between them. The CDR3 loop is CASHRADTEAFF. DNA for the CDR3: TGTGCCAGCCACAGGGCTGACACTGAAGCTTTCTTT.

This clonotype has a handful of counts. V and J are TRBV5-5 and TRBJ1-5; tentative D call: TRBD1 (6 bases). V was clipped by 1 base and J by 0 bases, with 17 bases between them. The CDR3 length is 18 residues. Per the germline V gene, CDR1 is SGHKS and CDR2 is YYEKEE (reference sequence). The CDR3 loop reads CASSLFRGLRDSNQPQHF. The CDR3 nucleotides read TGTGCCAGCAGCTTGTTCAGGGGCCTTCGGGATAGCAATCAGCCCCAGCATTTT.

This clonotype has ten or more counts. The chain uses TRBV5-1 and TRBJ1-2; 7 bases agree with TRBD1. CDR3 length equals 13 residues. V gave up 4 bases and J gave up 4 bases; unmatched junction bases: 4. CDR1 is SGHRS, CDR2 YFSETQ, per germline. The CDR3 is CASSTGQVYGYTF. The CDR3, as DNA: TGCGCCAGCAGCACTGGACAGGTCTATGGCTACACCTTC. The full variable domain, its missing parts supplied by reference TRBV5-1 and TRBJ1-2, is KAGVTQTPRYLIKTRGQQVTLSCSPISGHRSVSWYQQTPGQGLQFLFEYFSETQRNKGNFPGRFSGRQFSNSRSEMNVSTLELGDSALYLCASSTGQVYGYTFGSGTRLTVV.

V usage is TRBV7-2 and J usage is TRBJ1-2; a possible D gene is TRBD1 (6 bases). The germline gives CDR1 SGHTA, CDR2 FQGNSA. V shed 4 bases and J shed 5 bases, with 20 bases lying between them. The CDR3 consists of 16 residues. The CDR3 bases are TGTGCCAGCAGCTCCCAGTCCAGGGGATTAGGGTATGGCTACACCTTC. Its translation is CASSSQSRGLGYGYTF.

The rearrangement joins TRBV7-8 to TRBJ1-2; D gene unclear. The CDR3 runs 15 residues. The V end lost 1 base, the J end lost 3 bases, and 12 bases lay between the germline ends. Germline V gene data show CDR1 as SGHVS and CDR2 as FQNEAQ. In DNA form, the CDR3 reads TGTGCCAGCAGCTTAGACAGTGCTGGGTACTATGGCTACACCTTC. Translation: CASSLDSAGYYGYTF.

This clonotype was counted many times. The CDR3 loop reads CASRLEVQLLYGYTF. Written as DNA, the CDR3 is TGCGCCAGCCGACTCGAGGTACAGCTCCTCTATGGCTACACCTTC. The rearrangement joins TRBV5-1 to TRBJ1-2, with no clear D. V shed 7 bases and J shed 4 bases, with 20 bases lying between them. CDR1 and CDR2 (germline): SGHRS, YFSETQ. The CDR3 runs to 15 residues.

The chain links TRBV12-3 or TRBV12-4 to TRBJ2-3; tentative D call: TRBD1 (6 bases). The CDR3 runs to 14 residues. V was pared by 3 bases and J by 2 bases, with 9 bases between. DNA for the CDR3: TGTGCCAGCAGTTTCCAGGGGACCACAGATACGCAGTATTTT. This sequence encodes CASSFQGTTDTQYF.

The chain joins TRBV5-1 to TRBJ2-2; perhaps TRBD1 as D (5 bases). The CDR3 has 17 residues. The V and J ends lost 2 bases and 2 bases respectively, with 16 bases between them. Germline CDR1 SGHRS, CDR2 YFSETQ. CDR3 region: CASSLGRTSLNTGELFF. The CDR3 region has the DNA TGCGCCAGCAGCTTAGGCCGGACAAGCCTTAACACCGGGGAGCTGTTTTTT.